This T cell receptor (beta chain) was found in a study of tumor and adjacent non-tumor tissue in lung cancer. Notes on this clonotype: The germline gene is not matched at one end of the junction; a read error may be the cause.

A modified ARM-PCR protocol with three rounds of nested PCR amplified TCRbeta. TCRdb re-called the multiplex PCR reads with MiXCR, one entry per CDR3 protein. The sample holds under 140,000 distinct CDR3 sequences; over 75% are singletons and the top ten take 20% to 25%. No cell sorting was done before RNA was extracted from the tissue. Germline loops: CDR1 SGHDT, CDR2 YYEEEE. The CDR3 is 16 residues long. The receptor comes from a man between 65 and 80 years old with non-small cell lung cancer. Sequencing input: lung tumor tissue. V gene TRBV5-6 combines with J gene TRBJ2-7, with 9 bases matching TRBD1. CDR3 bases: TGTACCAGCAGCTTCGTTGTCCGGGACAGGGTCTACGAGCAGTACTTC. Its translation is CTSSFVVRDRVYEQYF.